The 27 T cell receptor beta chains listed next were all sequenced from one sample in a study of immune heterogeneity within non-small cell lung tumors. The authors used about 600 ng of bulk tumor genomic DNA per sample as template. Doctors removed several biopsies from each primary tumor during surgery, keeping them far apart. The cohort was untreated, with newly diagnosed non-small cell lung cancer undergoing curative surgery. Multiplex PCR was performed with 32 V and 13 J primers, and it amplified TCR beta CDR3. Each CDR3 protein is one row after TCRdb ran MiXCR on the multiplex PCR reads. The sample consists of 8,500 to 13,000 distinct CDR3 sequences, roughly 30% of them appearing once. Sequencing was done on a sample of lung tumor tissue. These receptors were collected from a woman aged 45-59 years with non-small cell lung cancer.

This clonotype was detected ten times or more. The V and J genes are TRBV29-1 and TRBJ1-1; tentatively, D is TRBD1 (5 bases). The CDR3 covers 13 residues. Trimming stripped 7 bases from V and 3 bases from J, with 15 bases between. Per germline, CDR1 SQVTM and CDR2 ANQGSEA. The CDR3 region has the DNA TGCAGCGCCTACTCCGGGACTTACACTGAAGCTTTCTTT. It is translated as CSAYSGTYTEAFF.

In this sample, this clonotype is medium-sized (0.01 to 0.1%). The V gene is TRBV5-1, the J gene TRBJ1-1; a weak D match, TRBD1 (5 bases). The CDR3 is made up of 17 amino acids. The germline V gene encodes CDR1 SGHRS and CDR2 YFSETQ. V was trimmed by 1 base and J by 0 bases, leaving 16 bases between them. CDR3 loop: CASSLRGRDLLNTEAFF. CDR3 coding DNA: TGCGCCAGCAGCTTGCGCGGCAGGGATTTGCTGAACACTGAAGCTTTCTTT. Complete variable domain (other parts from reference TRBV5-1 and TRBJ1-1): KAGVTQTPRYLIKTRGQQVTLSCSPISGHRSVSWYQQTPGQGLQFLFEYFSETQRNKGNFPGRFSGRQFSNSRSEMNVSTLELGDSALYLCASSLRGRDLLNTEAFFGQGTRLTVV.

The chain recombines TRBV2 with TRBJ2-1, with 11 nucleotides matching TRBD2. The J call may be mistaken, given a closer DNA end match to TRBJ2-5. The length of the CDR3 is 15 residues. Germline CDR1 SNHLY, CDR2 FYNNEI. In DNA, the CDR3 is TGTGCCAGCTCCCTGGGACTAGCGGAACAAGAGACCCAGTACTTC. Encoded protein: CASSLGLAEQETQYF.

This clonotype was seen more than once but under ten times. The rearrangement links TRBV7-2 to TRBJ2-5; 10 bases are shared with TRBD1. J was trimmed by 5 bases and V by 0 bases; bases with no gene match: 3. CDR3 length: 15 residues. Per the germline V gene, CDR1 is SGHTA and CDR2 is FQGNSA. Written as DNA, the CDR3 is TGTGCCAGCAGCTTAGCGACAGGGGGCTACGAGACCCAGTACTTC. This gives the protein CASSLATGGYETQYF.

This clonotype was seen a single time. The rearrangement uses TRBV7-3 and TRBJ1-2, with a weak D call TRBD1 (5 bases). V lost 0 bases, J lost 6 bases, and 8 bases lay in between. Germline CDR1 and CDR2: SGHTA and FQGTGA. CDR3 length equals 13 residues. Here the CDR3 reads CASSLTGGDGYTF. For the CDR3, the DNA is TGTGCCAGCAGCTTAACTGGGGGAGATGGCTACACCTTC. Filled out from reference TRBV7-3 and TRBJ1-2, the complete variable domain reads GAGVSQTPSNKVTEKGKYVELRCDPISGHTALYWYRQSLGQGPEFLIYFQGTGAADDSGLPNDRFFAVRPEGSVSTLKIQRTERGDSAVYLCASSLTGGDGYTFGSGTRLTVV.

In DNA, the CDR3 is TGTGCCATCAGTGGGGGGAGGAATCAGCCCCAGCATTTT. Protein product: CAISGGRNQPQHF. This rearrangement joins TRBV10-3 to TRBJ1-5, with D perhaps TRBD1 (5 bases). V lost 4 bases to trimming and J lost 4 bases, with 8 bases between them. This CDR3 contains 13 residues. CDR1 is ENHRY, CDR2 SYGVKD, per germline.

This clonotype was observed a few times. V usage is TRBV5-1 and J usage is TRBJ1-5; no reliable D call. CDR1 is SGHRS, CDR2 YFSETQ, per germline. V lost 0 bases to trimming and J lost 6 bases, with 10 bases between them. The CDR3 runs 14 residues. The CDR3 DNA reads TGCGCCAGCAGCTTGGGGGATCGGGGTCAGCCCCAGCATTTT. Its protein product is CASSLGDRGQPQHF.

The chain is built from TRBV7-2 and TRBJ2-7; 7 nucleotides line up with TRBD2. Germline CDR1 is SGHTA and CDR2 is FQGNSA. V gave up 1 base and J gave up 6 bases; unmatched junction bases: 3. The CDR3 runs 13 residues. This CDR3 is CASSLVLATEQYF. The DNA for the CDR3 is TGTGCCAGCAGCTTAGTACTAGCGACCGAGCAGTACTTC. The full variable domain, in which reference TRBV7-2 and TRBJ2-7 provide the parts outside the CDR3, is GAGVSQSPSNKVTEKGKDVELRCDPISGHTALYWYRQSLGQGLEFLIYFQGNSAPDKSGLPSDRFSAERTGGSVSTLTIQRTQQEDSAVYLCASSLVLATEQYFGPGTRLTVT.

The chain recombines TRBV4-1 with TRBJ2-7, with D possibly matching TRBD1 (6 bases). Trimming left V 1 base short and J 0 bases short, with 7 bases between. The CDR3 runs to 14 residues. Germline CDR1 is MGHRA and CDR2 is YSYEKL. The CDR3 sequence is CASSQVQGSYEQYF. CDR3 nucleotide sequence: TGCGCCAGCAGCCAAGTACAGGGCTCCTACGAGCAGTACTTC.

This clonotype is deemed medium-sized (0.01 to 0.1%). The chain joins TRBV7-9 to TRBJ1-1; D gene ambiguous. CDR3 length equals 14 residues. Germline loops: CDR1 SEHNR, CDR2 FQNEAQ (reference sequence). The germline V and J ends were trimmed by 5 bases and 10 bases, with 20 bases remaining between them. The CDR3 DNA sequence: TGTGCCAGCAGCGCCACGCTAGCGGGCCGAGGAGCTTTCTTT. The encoded protein is CASSATLAGRGAFF.

This clonotype was observed many times. This chain joins TRBV7-9 and TRBJ2-7; 8 bases align to TRBD2. J lost 2 bases, V lost 4 bases, and 7 bases had no gene match. The CDR3 contains 15 residues. CDR1 and CDR2 (germline): SEHNR, FQNEAQ (reference sequence). The CDR3 region is CASSSDSGRAYEQYF. CDR3 nucleotide sequence: TGTGCCAGCAGCTCGGACTCCGGGAGGGCCTACGAGCAGTACTTC.

The chain has TRBV6-1 and TRBJ2-7; the D call may be TRBD1 or TRBD2 (5 bases each). Germline CDR1 MNHNS, CDR2 SASEGT. The CDR3 is made up of 12 amino acids. Trimming shortened V by 10 bases and J by 1 base, and 11 bases separated the two germline ends. Here the CDR3 DNA reads TGTGCCACCACAGAGGGGTCCTACGAGCAGTACTTC. Translated: CATTEGSYEQYF.

This chain joins TRBV28 and TRBJ2-1; 8 bases are shared with TRBD1. The CDR3 covers 15 residues. Germline V gene sequence: CDR1 MDHEN, CDR2 SYDVKM. Losses at the gene ends were 7 bases for V and 1 base for J; bases not matched to a gene: 6. The CDR3 is CASIQTGGSYNEQFF. DNA for the CDR3: TGTGCCAGCATTCAAACAGGGGGGTCCTACAATGAGCAGTTCTTC.

The chain has TRBV5-1 and TRBJ1-1; 10 nucleotides align to TRBD1. V shed 2 bases, J shed 0 bases, and the junction held 4 bases outside the gene matches. The CDR3 is 16 amino acids. Germline V gene lookup returns CDR1 SGHRS and CDR2 YFSETQ. The CDR3 loop reads CASSFGDRGLNTEAFF. The CDR3 DNA is TGCGCCAGCAGCTTCGGGGACAGGGGCCTGAACACTGAAGCTTTCTTT. Based on the CDR3 plus reference TRBV5-1 and TRBJ1-1, the full variable domain is KAGVTQTPRYLIKTRGQQVTLSCSPISGHRSVSWYQQTPGQGLQFLFEYFSETQRNKGNFPGRFSGRQFSNSRSEMNVSTLELGDSALYLCASSFGDRGLNTEAFFGQGTRLTVV.

This clonotype has just a few counts. The chain recombines TRBV14 with TRBJ2-5; D ambiguous. Germline V lookup: CDR1 SGHDN, CDR2 FVKESK. V dropped 2 bases and J dropped 7 bases, with 8 bases sitting between them. The CDR3 is 12 amino acids. In DNA form, the CDR3 reads TGTGCCAGCAGCCAAAAAGATATGACCCAGTACTTC. Amino acid sequence: CASSQKDMTQYF.

This clonotype was observed at least ten times. The chain employs TRBV2 and TRBJ2-7; D unresolved. V was shortened by 5 bases and J by 4 bases, with 12 bases between the two germline ends. Germline CDR1 is SNHLY and CDR2 is FYNNEI. The CDR3 contains 13 residues. CDR3 coding DNA: TGTGCCAGCAGTAGAGCGCAAGTTTACGAGCAGTACTTC. Translating it yields CASSRAQVYEQYF.

The chain combines TRBV19 with TRBJ1-1, with D perhaps TRBD1 (6 bases). Germline V gene sequence: CDR1 LNHDA, CDR2 SQIVND (reference sequence). V lost 5 bases to trimming and J lost 10 bases, with 14 bases between them. CDR3 length: 12 amino acids. In DNA, the CDR3 is TGTGCCAGTAGTTTTACAGGGAGTCGAGCTTTCTTT. Translation: CASSFTGSRAFF.

In its sample, this clonotype ranks as medium-sized. The rearrangement joins TRBV2 to TRBJ2-2, with 8 bases matching TRBD1. CDR1 and CDR2 (germline): SNHLY, FYNNEI. V was clipped by 3 bases and J by 6 bases; unmatched bases: 3. The CDR3 contains 14 residues. The CDR3 DNA sequence: TGTGCCAGCAGTGAGGGACAGGTACCCGGGGAGCTGTTTTTT. Its translation: CASSEGQVPGELFF.

Note on this clonotype: An end of the junction differs from the germline gene, which may be a read error. CDR3 loop: CASSNSRQGEAQYF. The CDR3 DNA follows: TGTGCCAGTAGTAACTCACGACAGGGAGAGGCCCAGTACTTC. The rearrangement uses TRBV19 and TRBJ2-5; 7 positions agree with TRBD1. The CDR3 length is 14 residues. Germline CDR1 is LNHDA and CDR2 is SQIVND (reference sequence). Full variable domain (rest looked up from reference TRBV19 and TRBJ2-5): DGGITQSPKYLFRKEGQNVTLSCEQNLNHDAMYWYRQDPGQGLRLIYYSQIVNDFQKGDIAEGYSVSREKKESFPLTVTSAQKNPTAFYLCASSNSRQGEAQYFGPGTRLLVL.

The chain carries TRBV5-1 and TRBJ2-1, with 14 bases that match TRBD2. Germline assignment: CDR1 SGHRS and CDR2 YFSETQ. V lost 4 bases, J lost 6 bases, and 3 bases stayed unmatched. The CDR3 has 15 residues. The CDR3 DNA is TGCGCCAGCAGCCCGGGACTAGCGGGAGTCAATGAGCAGTTCTTC. Translating gives CASSPGLAGVNEQFF.

This clonotype was picked up a small number of times. Because the CDR3 is missing its conserved closing phenylalanine or tryptophan, this is likely a read error. The rearrangement joins TRBV9 to TRBJ2-7, with 9 bases aligning to TRBD1. With V trimmed by 3 bases and J by 6 bases, 13 bases remained unmatched. The CDR3 is 16 residues long. In germline, CDR1 is SGDLS, CDR2 YYNGEE. This chain's CDR3 is CASSEDRGTIRGEQYS. The DNA of the CDR3 is TGTGCCAGCAGCGAGGACAGGGGCACCATTCGAGGCGAGCAGTACTCC.

This clonotype came up many times. This chain joins TRBV28 and TRBJ2-1; 12 nucleotides match TRBD1. J lost 7 bases, V lost 4 bases, and 11 bases had no gene match. Germline CDR1 and CDR2: MDHEN and SYDVKM. The CDR3 is 17 amino acids. CDR3 nucleotides: TGTGCCAGCAGTTCCATCTCGGGACAGGGGGCGTTAAATGAGCAGTTCTTC. Protein sequence: CASSSISGQGALNEQFF.

This clonotype was seen repeatedly, ten times or more. This sequence joins TRBV25-1 and TRBJ1-3, with D unresolved. Trimming removed 1 base at V and 0 bases at J, with 4 bases between. Germline V gene lookup returns CDR1 MGHDK and CDR2 SYGVNS. CDR3 length: 14 residues. The CDR3 nucleotides are TGTGCCAGCAGTGAATTGGACTCTGGAAACACCATATATTTT. As protein: CASSELDSGNTIYF.

This clonotype is medium-sized. The genes are TRBV6-2 or TRBV6-3 and TRBJ2-1; TRBD2 is a possible D gene (6 bases). CDR1 MNHEY and CDR2 SVGEGT come from the germline V gene. The CDR3 length is 14 residues. Trimming cost V 4 bases and J 6 bases, with 13 bases left between them. The CDR3 nucleotides read TGTGCCAGCAGTTCGTGGGAGGTGGGCAATGAGCAGTTCTTC. It yields the protein CASSSWEVGNEQFF.

About this clonotype itself: A read error may explain this, as a much larger clone is one base away. J is TRBJ2-3 and V is TRBV19; 8 bases map to TRBD1. Looked up from germline, CDR1 is LNHDA and CDR2 is SQIVND (reference sequence). The CDR3 loop spans 17 amino acids. V lost 2 bases and J lost 7; bases outside the gene matches: 14. The CDR3: CASSILRTGSLSHTQYF. The CDR3 DNA reads as TGTGCCAGTAGTATATTGAGGACAGGGTCATTGTCACATACGCAGTATTTT.

This clonotype was counted a single time. The rearrangement joins TRBV19 to TRBJ1-2, with 10 bases lining up with TRBD1. V was clipped by 5 bases and J by 7 bases; unmatched bases: 16. This CDR3 region has 17 residues. Germline values: CDR1 LNHDA, CDR2 SQIVND (reference sequence). Here the CDR3 reads CASSGSTGGAGVGGYTF. CDR3 DNA: TGTGCCAGTAGTGGCTCGACAGGGGGCGCGGGAGTTGGTGGCTACACCTTC.

This clonotype appeared many times. This chain links TRBV9 with TRBJ2-7; TRBD1 matches 9 bases. The germline V gene encodes CDR1 SGDLS and CDR2 YYNGEE. The length of the CDR3 is 15 residues. V lost 4 bases to trimming and J lost 4 bases; unmatched junction nucleotides: 9. CDR3 DNA: TGTGCCAGCAGCTCGCAGGACAGGGGTGGGTACGAGCAGTACTTC. Protein sequence: CASSSQDRGGYEQYF.